This T cell receptor (beta chain) was captured by sequencing in a study of T cell changes during pregnancy in multiple sclerosis. The table came from immunoSEQ multiplex PCR; TCRdb's copy has only in-frame clones and leaves some out. The data contain roughly 53,000 clones, around 91% of them singletons. The CDR3 contains 11 residues. Trimming removed 4 bases at V and 4 bases at J, with 7 bases between. Germline V gene data show CDR1 as DFQATT and CDR2 as SNEGSKA (reference sequence). J is TRBJ2-5 and V is TRBV20-1; TRBD2 is a possible D gene (5 bases). This clonotype was sampled from a female donor in good health, enrolled as a control in a pregnancy study. Specimen: CD4+ T cells from peripheral blood mononuclear cells, collected in the second trimester of pregnancy. CDR3 loop: CSATRGETQYF. CDR3 in DNA: TGCAGTGCTACCCGGGGAGAGACCCAGTACTTC.